A selection of T cell receptor beta chains follows, all from one sample in a study of radiation and T cells in renal cell carcinoma. Assay used: immunoSEQ multiplex PCR; TCRdb lists only in-frame clones, some missing. The profile shows 130,000 to 150,000 clones, roughly 90% of them singletons. Material: blood, obtained from a patient whose treatment included radiotherapy and nephrectomy. The receptors come from a woman between 70 and 85 years old with renal cell carcinoma. The CDR3 runs from the conserved cysteine through the conserved F or W. Fields, in order: V gene, CDR3 length, CDR3 protein.

TRBV28 | 14 | CASSLTITGETQYF
TRBV27 | 18 | CASSLVYRGRRGYTEAFF
TRBV28 | 13 | CASRTQVSHEQFF
TRBV19 | 13 | CASSPTGVSPLHF
TRBV11-1 | 14 | CASSSWTGNTEAFF
TRBV2 | 12 | CAGGGAGQPQHF
TRBV19 | 15 | CASSIAQNSNQPQHF
TRBV19 | 13 | CASSIDGYYEQYF
TRBV7-6 | 13 | CASSLGQGYGYTF
TRBV5-6 | 14 | CASNLLVGAGEAFF
TRBV28 | 15 | CASSSYGQGNEKLFF
TRBV28 | 14 | CASSPTGTDYEQYF
TRBV5-1 | 16 | CASSLVPGPNTGELFF
TRBV18 | 15 | CASSPRDRVTDTQYF
TRBV18 | 13 | CASSDRASETQYF
TRBV7-8 | 14 | CASSSPGLANEQYF
TRBV5-1 | 15 | CASSLRVGDTGELFF
TRBV6-1 | 13 | CASSESVSETQYF
TRBV5-1 | 15 | CASSLRAESTDTQYF
TRBV4-2 | 15 | CASSQSFGGTDTQYF
TRBV5-5 | 14 | CASSLRPALDEQYF
TRBV6-1 | 14 | CASRNDRVNQPQHF
TRBV28 | 15 | CASSLTGGGSYEQYF
TRBV12-1 | 17 | CASSSPFLRDWIYEQYF
TRBV2 | 14 | CASSYRGIYEKLFF
TRBV14 | 18 | CASSRQSLRDKRGHEQFF
TRBV28 | 13 | CASHRGGRQPQHF
TRBV7-8 | 12 | CASRDSYNEQFF
TRBV27 | 14 | CASSLQLGRETQYF
TRBV9 | 17 | CASSVDPSGGLKETQYF
TRBV6-1 | 15 | CASSEIGVTLAEAFF
TRBV10-3 | 15 | CAISGGVILNNEQFF
TRBV19 | 13 | CASNGGRNQPQHF
TRBV19 | 15 | CASSIGTGVTDTQYF
TRBV29-1 | 15 | CSVGGSSGIYNEQFF
TRBV11-2 | 13 | CASSYGYLDEQYF
TRBV9 | 13 | CASSQGSNSPLHF
TRBV11-3 | 14 | CASSISGDPGELFF
TRBV11-3 | 14 | CASRKFRGTGELFF
TRBV27 | 13 | CASSLWANYGYTF